This TCR beta chain was found in a study of blood T cell repertoires in COVID-19. Across the whole study: Whether acute or convalescent, the COVID-19 samples came from the United States, Italy and Spain.

Clones were read by immunoSEQ multiplex PCR, and TCRdb kept only the in-frame ones, dropping some. In the table there are some 180,000 clones, 83% of which are singletons. Germline V gives CDR1 SGHAT, CDR2 FQNNGV. This CDR3 is built from 17 residues. Trimming at V came to 1 base and at J to 5 bases, leaving 11 bases not matched to a gene. This receptor was obtained from a woman aged 80 or older with acute or convalescent COVID-19. The J gene is TRBJ2-5, the V gene TRBV11-2, with TRBD2 matching 9 bases. The sample was peripheral blood. The CDR3, as DNA: TGTGCCAGCAGCTTAGGGGTTGGCGGGGGGGCATGGGAGACCCAGTACTTC. Its translation: CASSLGVGGGAWETQYF.